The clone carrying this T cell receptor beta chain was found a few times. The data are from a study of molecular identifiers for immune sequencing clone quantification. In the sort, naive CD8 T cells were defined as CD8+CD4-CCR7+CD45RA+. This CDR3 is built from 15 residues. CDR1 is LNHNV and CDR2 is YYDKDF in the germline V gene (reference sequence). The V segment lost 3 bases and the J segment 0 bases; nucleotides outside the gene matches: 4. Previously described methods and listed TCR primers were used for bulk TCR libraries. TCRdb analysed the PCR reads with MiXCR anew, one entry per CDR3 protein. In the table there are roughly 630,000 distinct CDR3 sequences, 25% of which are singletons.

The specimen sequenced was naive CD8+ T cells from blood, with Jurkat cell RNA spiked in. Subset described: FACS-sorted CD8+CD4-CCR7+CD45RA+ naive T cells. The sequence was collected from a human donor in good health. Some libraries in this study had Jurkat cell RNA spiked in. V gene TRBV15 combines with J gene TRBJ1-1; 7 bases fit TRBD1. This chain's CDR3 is CATSRDRQLNTEAFF. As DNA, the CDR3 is TGTGCCACCAGCAGGGACAGGCAGCTGAACACTGAAGCTTTCTTT.